This T cell receptor beta chain was sequenced during a study of blood T cell repertoires in COVID-19. On the study more broadly: PBMCs, B-cell-depleted T cells, or T cells were the source of the cDNA or gDNA that made up the material.

Looked up from germline, CDR1 is MDHEN and CDR2 is SYDVKM. The CDR3 runs 16 residues. V trimming: 2 bases; J trimming: 8 bases; junction bases outside the gene matches: 11. Generated by immunoSEQ multiplex PCR, the TCRdb table keeps only in-frame clones and is missing some. Of a few hundred thousand clones in the sample, around 89% were seen once. Sequenced material: PBMCs or T cells enriched from blood (not recorded which). The TCR originated in a man aged 25 to 45 who had recovered from COVID-19. The V and J genes are TRBV28 and TRBJ2-2, with 7 bases identical to TRBD2. The CDR3 here is CASSLKRESPKGELFF. The CDR3 DNA is TGTGCCAGCAGTTTAAAGCGGGAATCCCCAAAAGGGGAGCTGTTTTTT.